These T cell receptor beta chains were read from a single sample in a study of cytotoxic CD8 clonotypes in ibrutinib-treated CLL. Assay used: immunoSEQ multiplex PCR; TCRdb lists only in-frame clones, some missing. Of approximately 340,000 clones detected, over 60% appear once; the ten largest clones hold 6.3%. The sequenced sample was PBMCs, obtained after 36 months of ibrutinib treatment. Receptors originate from a human donor with chronic lymphocytic leukemia. The conserved cysteine and the conserved F or W are not part of the CDR3 here. Fields, in order: CDR3 protein, V gene, J gene.

ASSVGRAEAF	TRBV2	TRBJ1-1
ASSAKSHEQY	TRBV6-1	TRBJ2-7
ASSRAGVNTDTQY	TRBV27	TRBJ2-3
ASSSGTGNSPLH	TRBV5-1	TRBJ1-6
ASSPDDYLNNEQF	TRBV19	TRBJ2-1
AIRTDRGYNSPLH	TRBV10-3	TRBJ1-6
AISEGGEKLF	TRBV10-3	TRBJ1-4
ASSFRSSGKRGETQY	TRBV7-8	TRBJ2-5
ASSFAGTRTGELF	TRBV9	TRBJ2-2
ASSLSYGPNEQF	TRBV5-1	TRBJ2-1
ASSRPAGANTEAF	TRBV6-5	TRBJ1-1
ASIFGPSLQETQY	TRBV2	TRBJ2-5
ASSIRDRVKGANVLT	TRBV21-1	TRBJ2-6
ASSQDSNRFNEKLF	TRBV4-3	TRBJ1-4
ASRRDRNTEAF	TRBV11-1	TRBJ1-1
ATSRDRPSNQPQH	TRBV15	TRBJ1-5
ASSPRLDQETQY	TRBV4-2	TRBJ2-5
ASSDDGGDTEAF	TRBV2	TRBJ1-1
ASSPGAAWTNEKLF	TRBV4-1	TRBJ1-4
ASSQGGSLVNEQF	TRBV9	TRBJ2-1
ASSLRDRGNEQF	TRBV5-4	TRBJ2-1
ASSQEGQGDSNQPQH	TRBV4-1	TRBJ1-5
ASSAVSPNQNTEAF	TRBV18	TRBJ1-1
ASSAEIKQANYGYT	TRBV6-1	TRBJ1-2
ATSRDSFRVQY	TRBV15	TRBJ2-3
ASRRSQSYGYT	TRBV5-5	TRBJ1-2
ASSPRQAPLSGANVLT	TRBV5-4	TRBJ2-6
ASTPEVGGSPLH	TRBV19	TRBJ1-6
ASSSDRRRGDPQKQPLSDTQY	TRBV27	TRBJ2-3
ASSLEGELAEAF	TRBV5-4	TRBJ1-1
ASSVSGTANTGELF	TRBV9	TRBJ2-2
ASSSPSGHSYEQY	TRBV11-2	TRBJ2-7
ASSFAGDTGELF	TRBV28	TRBJ2-2
ASSLNGHVDYEQY	TRBV7-8	TRBJ2-7
ASSLSLLQAGNEQF	TRBV7-3	TRBJ2-1
SASKVYEQY	TRBV20-1	TRBJ2-7